The present entry profiles one TCR beta chain with its context. This CDR3 contains 15 residues. Germline CDR1 reads SGDLS; CDR2 reads YYNGEE. V lost 0 bases and J 4 bases, leaving 13 bases between the germline ends. TCR beta chains were sequenced at survey level with immunoSEQ. Generated by immunoSEQ multiplex PCR, the TCRdb table keeps only in-frame clones and is missing some. This sample has 68,000 or so clones, with roughly 93% found just once. This receptor was taken from a man in his forties or fifties with rheumatoid arthritis. Sequencing was done on a sample of PBMCs. The V call is TRBV9, the J call TRBJ1-2; D not resolved. The CDR3 protein is CASSVAAERSYGYTF. CDR3 sequence (DNA): TGTGCCAGCAGCGTAGCCGCAGAGAGGAGCTATGGCTACACCTTC.